This T cell receptor beta chain was found in a study of blood T cell repertoires in COVID-19. Produced via immunoSEQ multiplex PCR; TCRdb's table is partial and in-frame only. The sample consists of under 250,000 clones, around 81% of them appearing once. V was trimmed by 4 bases and J by 4 bases, leaving 11 bases between them. From germline, CDR1 is SQVTM and CDR2 ANQGSEA. This CDR3 contains 13 residues. This chain uses TRBV29-1 with TRBJ2-1; D not certain. The sequence was collected from a man aged 25 to 40 who had recovered from COVID-19. The sample taken for sequencing was peripheral blood. As DNA, the CDR3 is TGCAGCGTTGTTACGGTTTCATACAATGAGCAGTTCTTC. Its protein product is CSVVTVSYNEQFF.